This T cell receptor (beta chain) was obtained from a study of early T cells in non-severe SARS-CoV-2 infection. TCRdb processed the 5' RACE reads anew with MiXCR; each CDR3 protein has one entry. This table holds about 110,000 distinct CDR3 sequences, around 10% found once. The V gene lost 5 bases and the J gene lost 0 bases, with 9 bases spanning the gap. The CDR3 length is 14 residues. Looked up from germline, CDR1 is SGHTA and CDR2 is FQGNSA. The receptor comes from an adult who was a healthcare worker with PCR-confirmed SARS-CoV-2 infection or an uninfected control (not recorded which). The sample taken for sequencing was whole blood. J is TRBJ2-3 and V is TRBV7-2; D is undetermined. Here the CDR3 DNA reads TGTGCCAGCAGCGTCAGTTCGAGCACAGATACGCAGTATTTT. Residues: CASSVSSSTDTQYF.